This TCR beta chain was retrieved from a study of response to subunit inactivated influenza vaccine. CDR3 length: 14 amino acids. The germline gives CDR1 KGHSH, CDR2 LQKENI. V was pared by 3 bases and J by 0 bases, with 9 bases between. TCRdb processed the RT-PCR reads anew with MiXCR; each CDR3 protein has one entry. The sample lists around 530,000 distinct CDR3 sequences; approximately 12% were seen once. Overall study results and limits: The authors put forward the suggestion that each seasonal influenza vaccination may bring in only a limited number of new T cells.

This clonotype was counted many times. Its antigen is unknown. This chain joins TRBV18 and TRBJ2-7, with unresolved D. The TCR was taken from a middle-aged man who received an inactivated influenza vaccine. The starting material was PBMCs from blood, obtained on the day of vaccination. The CDR3: CASSPDLVSYEQYF. DNA of the CDR3: TGTGCCAGCTCACCGGACCTAGTCTCCTACGAGCAGTACTTC.